This entry lists 27 T cell receptor beta chains sequenced from one sample in a study of regulatory T cells in long-lasting Graves disease. With iRepertoire HTBI primers and Arm-PCR of CDR3 regions, TCR beta libraries were built. TCRdb re-called the multiplex PCR reads through MiXCR, storing one row per CDR3 protein. Of 420,000 or so distinct CDR3 sequences detected, around 24% appear once; the ten largest clones hold approximately 26%. The time point was: persistent/refractory GD, antithyroid drugs over 5 years with positive TRAb. TCR sequences were obtained from RNA taken from PBMCs. Sequencing was performed on peripheral blood mononuclear cells (PBMCs), taken when the disease was refractory, from a patient treated with antithyroid drugs. These TCRs come from a female donor with Graves disease.

The chain's CDR3 is CASSIDSGNEQYF. CDR3 in DNA: TGTGCCAGTAGTATAGATTCAGGGAACGAGCAGTACTTC. The chain carries TRBV19 and TRBJ2-7; a weak D match, TRBD1 (5 bases). Deletions cut 0 bases from V and 5 bases from J, with 8 bases between. The CDR3 consists of 13 residues. The germline V gene encodes CDR1 LNHDA and CDR2 SQIVND (reference sequence).

This clonotype showed up just once. This sequence may be a read error, since a much larger clone differs from it by one base. CDR3 protein: CASSLEHGSGETQYF. In nucleotides, the CDR3 is TGTGCCAGCAGCTTGGAGCATGGATCCGGGGAGACCCAGTACTTC. The chain joins TRBV7-8 to TRBJ2-5; no clear D gene. Looked up from germline, CDR1 is SGHVS and CDR2 is FQNEAQ. The V and J ends lost 3 bases and 5 bases respectively, with 16 bases between them. The CDR3 extends over 15 amino acids.

The genes are TRBV2 and TRBJ2-1; 11 nucleotides match TRBD2. Unmatched junction bases numbered 4, after V lost 3 bases and J lost 9 bases. Germline CDR1 SNHLY, CDR2 FYNNEI. This CDR3 has 14 amino acids. The CDR3 DNA sequence: TGTGCCAGCAGTGATAGGCTAGCGGGAGGTGAGCAGTTCTTC. Its translation is CASSDRLAGGEQFF.

The gene calls are TRBV6-2 or TRBV6-3 and TRBJ1-6; TRBD1 agrees at 7 bases. This CDR3 contains 17 residues. CDR1 MNHEY and CDR2 SVGEGT come from the germline V gene. Trimming cost V 6 bases and J 10 bases; bases outside gene matches: 18. This CDR3 is CASSLPPLTGRWSPLHF. DNA of the CDR3: TGTGCCAGCAGCCTCCCCCCATTGACAGGGCGGTGGTCACCCCTCCACTTT.

This clonotype was seen a few times. The chain couples TRBV29-1 to TRBJ1-3; TRBD1 matches at 7 bases. V trimming: 4 bases; J trimming: 8 bases; junction bases outside the gene matches: 2. This CDR3 is built from 11 residues. Germline CDR1 SQVTM, CDR2 ANQGSEA. The DNA for the CDR3 is TGCAGCGTTGCAGGGGGGGACACCATATATTTT. Residues: CSVAGGDTIYF.

This chain uses TRBV19 with TRBJ1-1, with TRBD1 matching over 7 bases. J was trimmed by 0 bases and V by 9 bases; bases with no gene match: 10. Germline V CDR1 and CDR2: LNHDA, SQIVND (reference sequence). The CDR3 sequence is 15 residues long. CDR3 in DNA: TGTGCCAGATACGGACAGGCCCCCTTGAACACTGAAGCTTTCTTT. Its translation: CARYGQAPLNTEAFF.

The V call is TRBV19, the J call TRBJ1-4; D unclear. CDR3 length: 15 residues. The germline V gene has CDR1 LNHDA and CDR2 SQIVND (reference sequence). Trimming stripped 4 bases from V and 3 bases from J, with 12 bases between. CDR3 sequence: CASSKTIQPNEKLFF. DNA of the CDR3: TGTGCCAGTAGTAAGACGATTCAGCCTAATGAAAAACTGTTTTTT.

The rearrangement links TRBV7-6 to TRBJ1-1; D unclear. Germline V gene data show CDR1 as SGHVS and CDR2 as FNYEAQ. V was trimmed by 1 base and J by 9 bases, leaving 6 bases between them. The CDR3 length is 11 residues. CDR3 in DNA: TGTGCCAGCAGCTTAGGGCAGAAAGCTTTCTTT. Translated: CASSLGQKAFF.

The chain carries TRBV14 and TRBJ2-5, with D perhaps matching TRBD1 or TRBD2 (5 bases each). The CDR3 runs 16 residues. V lost 0 bases and J lost 5, with 16 bases in between. Germline V gene lookup returns CDR1 SGHDN and CDR2 FVKESK. The CDR3 is CASSQERDPRGETQYF. The CDR3 nucleotides are TGTGCCAGCAGCCAAGAAAGGGACCCAAGAGGGGAGACCCAGTACTTC.

This clonotype was counted ten times or more. The chain couples TRBV12-3 or TRBV12-4 to TRBJ2-4, with D possibly being TRBD1 or TRBD2 (5 bases each). This CDR3 is 14 amino acids long. V shed 6 bases and J shed 5 bases, with 14 bases lying between them. CDR3 amino acids: CASSLSVGENIQYF. In DNA form, the CDR3 reads TGTGCCAGCAGCCTGTCTGTGGGGGAAAACATTCAGTACTTC.

This clonotype was observed at least ten times. This chain joins TRBV2 and TRBJ2-1, with D possibly matching TRBD2 (5 bases). Trimming took 7 bases from V and 4 from J, leaving 17 bases between them. The germline gives CDR1 SNHLY, CDR2 FYNNEI. The CDR3 is 15 amino acids. CDR3 protein: CASKIPAGGYNEQFF. In DNA, the CDR3 is TGTGCCAGCAAAATTCCGGCCGGAGGTTACAATGAGCAGTTCTTC.

For this clonotype: Given a far larger clone just one base away, this is likely a sequencing read error. This chain joins TRBV6-1 and TRBJ2-1, with 9 bases identical to TRBD2. Germline lookup yields CDR1 MNHNS and CDR2 SASEGT. V shed 7 bases and J 10 bases; nucleotides not matched to a gene: 20. This CDR3 spans 17 amino acids. The CDR3 spells CASNSLRSSGTFYEQFF. The CDR3 coding sequence is TGTGCCAGCAACAGCTTACGCTCTAGCGGGACCTTCTACGAGCAGTTCTTC.

With respect to this clonotype: With only one base between it and a far larger clone, this is likely a read error. CDR3: CASRRLLRANTGELVF. CDR3 DNA sequence: TGTGCCAGCAGGAGACTACTCCGCGCGAACACCGGGGAGCTGGTTTTT. The J gene is TRBJ2-2, the V gene TRBV12-3 or TRBV12-4; D perhaps matches TRBD2 (5 bases). CDR3 size: 16 residues.

Written as DNA, the CDR3 is TGCAGCGTTGTCGGCAGGGGAGGCTACGAGCAGTACTTC. This codes for CSVVGRGGYEQYF. The V gene is TRBV29-1, the J gene TRBJ2-7; D possibly matches TRBD1 or TRBD2 (6 bases each). The CDR3 totals 13 residues. Germline V gene lookup returns CDR1 SQVTM and CDR2 ANQGSEA. V lost 4 bases to trimming and J lost 3 bases, with 13 bases between them.

The V call is TRBV11-2, the J call TRBJ2-7, with D possibly TRBD2 on 7 matching bases. Trimming stripped 4 bases from V and 3 bases from J, with 19 bases between. The CDR3 totals 16 residues. Germline V gene sequence: CDR1 SGHAT, CDR2 FQNNGV. Written as DNA, the CDR3 is TGTGCCAGCAGCTCCTCCGTTTTGGGAGGGGGCTACGAGCAGTACTTC. It is translated as CASSSSVLGGGYEQYF.

This clonotype was picked up many times. The V gene is TRBV27, the J gene TRBJ2-7, with D possibly TRBD1 on 6 matching bases. The CDR3 length is 15 residues. Trimming took off 6 bases at V and 4 bases at J, with 19 bases between the two ends. Germline V gene lookup returns CDR1 MNHEY and CDR2 SMNVEV (reference sequence). DNA for the CDR3: TGTGCCAGCAGAGAACCAGGGGCCCAGAGATACGAGCAGTACTTC. Translated, it gives CASREPGAQRYEQYF.

This clonotype was counted only a few times. The V gene is TRBV6-1, the J gene TRBJ1-5, with D maybe TRBD1 (6 bases). Per the germline V gene, CDR1 is MNHNS and CDR2 is SASEGT. V shed 6 bases and J shed 8 bases, with 14 bases lying between them. The CDR3 length is 13 residues. This CDR3 is CASSNREVEPQHF. The CDR3 DNA reads TGTGCCAGCAGCAACAGGGAGGTTGAGCCCCAGCATTTT.

This clonotype was seen only a few times. This chain links TRBV3-1 with TRBJ1-1, with D hard to call. Germline V lookup: CDR1 LGHDT, CDR2 YNNKEL (reference sequence). Trimming took 7 bases from V and 2 from J, leaving 14 bases between them. This CDR3 spans 14 amino acids. This chain's CDR3 is CASTVTALNTEAFF. In DNA form, the CDR3 reads TGTGCCAGCACCGTGACCGCCCTTAACACTGAAGCTTTCTTT. Looking up the rest from reference TRBV3-1 and TRBJ1-1 gives the full variable domain: DTAVSQTPKYLVTQMGNDKSIKCEQNLGHDTMYWYKQDSKKFLKIMFSYNNKELIINETVPNRFSPKSPDKAHLNLHINSLELGDSAVYFCASTVTALNTEAFFGQGTRLTVV.

This clonotype was recorded many times. The CDR3 loop reads CASSLRDSYYEQYF. The CDR3 region has the DNA TGTGCCAGCAGCTTAAGGGACTCGTACTACGAGCAGTACTTC. This chain joins TRBV11-1 and TRBJ2-7, with D perhaps matching TRBD2 (6 bases). The CDR3 runs to 14 residues. Between the trimmed V and J ends, which lost 2 bases and 3 bases, there was a span of 11 bases. CDR1 SGHAT and CDR2 FQDESV come from the germline V gene (reference sequence).

The V gene is TRBV5-6, the J gene TRBJ2-3; 10 bases are a match to TRBD2. The CDR3 sequence is 16 residues long. Looked up from germline, CDR1 is SGHDT and CDR2 is YYEEEE. The V and J ends lost 3 bases and 4 bases, in that order; junction bases with no gene match: 8. The chain's CDR3 is CASSSNLAGDPDTQYF. CDR3 coding DNA: TGTGCCAGCAGCTCCAATCTAGCGGGAGACCCAGATACGCAGTATTTT.

This clonotype was counted ten times or more. Germline and junction disagree at one end, which may indicate a read error. The chain has TRBV2 and TRBJ2-5; D is unclear. CDR3 length: 12 amino acids. The V gene's germline CDR1 is SNHLY and CDR2 FYNNEI. The CDR3 coding sequence is TGTGCCAGCAGCGAAGGACAAGAGACCCAGTACTTC. Protein sequence: CASSEGQETQYF.

The V call is TRBV29-1, the J call TRBJ1-2, with D tentatively TRBD1 (5 bases). Deletions cut 3 bases from V and 4 bases from J, with 9 bases between. The V gene's germline CDR1 is SQVTM and CDR2 ANQGSEA. This CDR3 has 12 residues. The CDR3 region is CSVDRDGYGYTF. The CDR3 nucleotides are TGCAGCGTTGATCGGGACGGCTATGGCTACACCTTC.

This chain joins TRBV20-1 and TRBJ1-1; TRBD1 is a possible D gene (5 bases). This CDR3 contains 18 residues. The germline gives CDR1 DFQATT, CDR2 SNEGSKA (reference sequence). The ends were cut back, 0 bases at V and 3 bases at J, with 23 bases in the middle. CDR3 sequence: CSARDIPRGQRVDTEAFF. CDR3 DNA: TGCAGTGCTAGAGATATTCCGAGGGGCCAAAGGGTTGACACTGAAGCTTTCTTT.

This rearrangement joins TRBV6-1 to TRBJ1-5, with a tentative D call TRBD1 (6 bases). CDR1 and CDR2 (germline): MNHNS, SASEGT. The V end lost 6 bases, the J end lost 3 bases, and 12 bases lay between the germline ends. CDR3 size: 14 residues. The CDR3 sequence: CASRTTGHNQPQHF. DNA of the CDR3: TGTGCCAGCAGGACAACAGGGCACAATCAGCCCCAGCATTTT.

The J gene is TRBJ1-4, the V gene TRBV6-2 or TRBV6-3, with TRBD1 identical over 11 bases. Germline CDR1 and CDR2: MNHEY and SVGEGT. Trimming cost V 5 bases and J 6 bases; bases outside gene matches: 2. The CDR3 sequence is 14 residues long. The CDR3 region is CASSRTGGDEKLFF. CDR3 DNA sequence: TGTGCCAGCAGTCGGACAGGGGGCGATGAAAAACTGTTTTTT.

Of note for this clonotype: Mismatch with germline at one junction end may stem from a read error. The chain employs TRBV6-2 or TRBV6-3 and TRBJ1-6; possible D gene TRBD1, 6 bases. Germline V gene lookup returns CDR1 MNHEY and CDR2 SVGEGT. This CDR3 region has 14 residues. CDR3 in amino acids: CASSYIGGNSPPHF. CDR3 in DNA: TGTGCCAGCAGTTATATAGGGGGTAATTCACCCCCCCACTTT.

This clonotype came up a few times. The rearrangement joins TRBV19 to TRBJ1-1; 8 positions agree with TRBD1. Germline trimming cut 8 bases from V and 0 bases from J; bases unmatched to any gene: 8. Looked up from germline, CDR1 is LNHDA and CDR2 is SQIVND (reference sequence). CDR3 size: 15 residues. CDR3 amino acids: CASQPQGGLNTEAFF. CDR3 sequence (DNA): TGTGCCAGTCAACCACAGGGGGGATTGAACACTGAAGCTTTCTTT.